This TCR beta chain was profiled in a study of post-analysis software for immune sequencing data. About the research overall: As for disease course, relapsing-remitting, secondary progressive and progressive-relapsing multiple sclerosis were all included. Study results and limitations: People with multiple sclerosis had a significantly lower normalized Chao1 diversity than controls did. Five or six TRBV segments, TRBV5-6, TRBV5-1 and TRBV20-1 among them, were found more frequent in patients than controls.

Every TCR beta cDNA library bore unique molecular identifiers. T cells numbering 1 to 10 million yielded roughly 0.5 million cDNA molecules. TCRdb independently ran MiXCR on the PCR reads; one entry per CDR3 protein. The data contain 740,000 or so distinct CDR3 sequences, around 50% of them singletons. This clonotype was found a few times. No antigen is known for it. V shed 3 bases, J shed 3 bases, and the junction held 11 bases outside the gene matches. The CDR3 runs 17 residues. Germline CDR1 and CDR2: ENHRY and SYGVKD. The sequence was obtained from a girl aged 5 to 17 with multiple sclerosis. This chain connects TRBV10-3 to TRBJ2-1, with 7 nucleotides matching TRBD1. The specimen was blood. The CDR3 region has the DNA TGTGCCATCAGTGACGGTCAGGGGGATACCCACTACAATGAGCAGTTCTTC. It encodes CAISDGQGDTHYNEQFF.